The 29 T cell receptor beta chains below all came from one sample that was sequenced in a study of PD-1 blockade in classical Hodgkin lymphoma. TCRdb keeps only in-frame clones here, not all; method: immunoSEQ multiplex PCR. The sample consists of fewer than 25,000 clones, nearly 75% of them appearing once. Each patient relapsed following autologous stem cell transplantation, and prior brentuximab vedotin exposure differed. The material sequenced was peripheral blood mononuclear cells (PBMCs), taken before the second cycle of nivolumab. The source is a human donor with classical Hodgkin lymphoma.

The V and J genes are TRBV28 and TRBJ2-5; D might be TRBD2 (6 bases). In germline, CDR1 is MDHEN, CDR2 SYDVKM. There are 14 residues in the CDR3. Trimming removed 6 bases from V and 1 base from J, with 12 bases in between. The chain's CDR3 is CASRGSGVQETQYF. DNA for the CDR3: TGTGCCAGCAGGGGTTCGGGGGTCCAAGAGACCCAGTACTTC.

Here the CDR3 reads CASSFSISYNEQFF. The CDR3 DNA reads TGCGCCAGCAGCTTTTCCATCTCCTACAATGAGCAGTTCTTC. This chain uses TRBV5-1 with TRBJ2-1; the D is unclear. The CDR3 is 14 amino acids. Germline CDR1 SGHRS, CDR2 YFSETQ. The ends were cut back, 2 bases at V and 0 bases at J, with 6 bases in the middle. The full variable domain, with the rest looked up from reference TRBV5-1 and TRBJ2-1, is KAGVTQTPRYLIKTRGQQVTLSCSPISGHRSVSWYQQTPGQGLQFLFEYFSETQRNKGNFPGRFSGRQFSNSRSEMNVSTLELGDSALYLCASSFSISYNEQFFGPGTRLTVL.

This clone was counted a few times. V is TRBV4-1 and J is TRBJ1-5; D uncertain. From germline, CDR1 is MGHRA and CDR2 YSYEKL. The CDR3 covers 13 residues. Trimming pared 0 bases from V and 9 bases from J, leaving 9 bases between. CDR3 DNA sequence: TGCGCCAGCAGCCAAGATCCCCCCGGGCCCCAGCATTTT. Amino acids: CASSQDPPGPQHF.

The genes are TRBV7-9 and TRBJ2-5; TRBD1 matches at 11 bases. The CDR3 runs to 15 residues. J lost 5 bases, V lost 5 bases, and 7 bases had no gene match. Germline CDR1 reads SEHNR; CDR2 reads FQNEAQ (reference sequence). The CDR3 sequence is CASSPGQGALETQYF. The CDR3 region has the DNA TGTGCCAGCAGCCCCGGACAGGGGGCTTTGGAGACCCAGTACTTC.

The chain combines TRBV27 with TRBJ1-2, with D unclear. This CDR3 is 15 amino acids long. The V end was cut by 2 bases, the J end by 4 bases, with 14 bases between. Germline values: CDR1 MNHEY, CDR2 SMNVEV (reference sequence). CDR3 in DNA: TGTGCCAGCAGTTTAGATGGTGGCAGGCCCTATGGCTACACCTTC. It yields the protein CASSLDGGRPYGYTF.

The genes are TRBV19 and TRBJ2-4, with a weak D call TRBD1 (6 bases). This CDR3 has 13 residues. V was clipped by 5 bases and J by 6 bases, with 11 bases between them. Germline V lookup: CDR1 LNHDA, CDR2 SQIVND (reference sequence). The chain's CDR3 is CASSGQWGNIQYF. The DNA of the CDR3 is TGTGCCAGTAGTGGACAGTGGGGAAACATTCAGTACTTC.

This chain links TRBV5-6 with TRBJ1-1, with D tentatively TRBD1 (6 bases). The CDR3 contains 18 residues. Trimming cost V 4 bases and J 4 bases, with 26 bases left between them. CDR1 and CDR2 (germline): SGHDT, YYEEEE. CDR3 amino acids: CASSLPKAGTKTPTEAFF. CDR3 DNA sequence: TGTGCCAGCAGCCTGCCCAAAGCCGGGACAAAAACACCCACTGAAGCTTTCTTT.

The rearrangement joins TRBV9 to TRBJ2-3, with unresolved D. Germline V lookup: CDR1 SGDLS, CDR2 YYNGEE. The CDR3 runs 18 residues. With 3 bases removed from V and 0 bases from J, the gap between germline ends came to 20 bases. The CDR3 coding sequence is TGTGCCAGCAGCGGAGGAAACGGCGACTCTACTAGCACAGATACGCAGTATTTT. It translates to CASSGGNGDSTSTDTQYF.

The chain links TRBV4-2 to TRBJ2-2; perhaps D is TRBD1 or TRBD2 (5 bases each). The CDR3 extends over 15 amino acids. The germline V and J ends were trimmed by 0 bases and 4 bases, with 9 bases remaining between them. CDR1 LGHNA and CDR2 YNFKEQ come from the germline V gene. The CDR3 reads CASSQDWGSTGELFF. CDR3 coding DNA: TGTGCCAGCAGCCAAGATTGGGGGTCCACCGGGGAGCTGTTTTTT.

In DNA form, the CDR3 reads TGTGCCACCCGAAATAAGGGGACAGGGAGAGGTGGCTACACCTTC. Its protein product is CATRNKGTGRGGYTF. The rearrangement joins TRBV6-5 to TRBJ1-2; TRBD1 matches at 9 bases. The CDR3 spans 15 residues. Germline V lookup: CDR1 MNHEY, CDR2 SVGAGI. With V trimmed by 10 bases and J by 7 bases, 16 bases remained unmatched.

By sample fraction, this clone is medium-sized (0.01 to 0.1%). The chain recombines TRBV5-6 with TRBJ2-1; 7 positions match TRBD1. The V gene end was trimmed by 3 bases and the J gene end by 10 bases; junction bases not matched to a gene: 7. Per germline, CDR1 SGHDT and CDR2 YYEEEE. The CDR3 contains 13 residues. Written as DNA, the CDR3 is TGTGCCAGCAGCTGGGGGACAGTGAACGAGCAGTTCTTC. It encodes CASSWGTVNEQFF.

There are a few counts of this clone. The chain couples TRBV2 to TRBJ1-4, with D unclear. The CDR3 loop spans 14 amino acids. Germline assignment: CDR1 SNHLY and CDR2 FYNNEI. V was cut by 7 bases and J by 7 bases, with 16 bases left in between. The CDR3 loop reads CASIVEASSEKLFF. The DNA of the CDR3 is TGTGCCAGCATAGTGGAAGCCTCGTCTGAAAAACTGTTTTTT.

This clone showed up just a few times. The rearrangement links TRBV19 to TRBJ2-5, with a tentative D call TRBD1 (6 bases). The germline V and J ends were trimmed by 4 bases and 4 bases, with 16 bases remaining between them. The CDR3 length is 15 residues. Germline CDR1 and CDR2: LNHDA and SQIVND (reference sequence). CDR3 DNA: TGTGCCAGTAGTACGGTACAGGGATGGCGAGAGACCCAGTACTTC. Its protein is CASSTVQGWRETQYF.

The chain carries TRBV27 and TRBJ2-7, with D possibly being TRBD2 (6 bases). The CDR3 spans 15 residues. V was clipped by 2 bases and J by 3 bases, with 14 bases between them. CDR1 and CDR2 (germline): MNHEY, SMNVEV (reference sequence). The CDR3 DNA sequence: TGTGCCAGCAGTTTAACTGTTGGAGGGAGCTACGAGCAGTACTTC. It specifies CASSLTVGGSYEQYF.

The chain is built from TRBV9 and TRBJ1-2, with 7 bases that match TRBD1. The junction had 14 bases not matched to a gene; V was cut back by 3 bases and J by 9 bases. The CDR3 contains 15 residues. Per germline, CDR1 SGDLS and CDR2 YYNGEE. CDR3: CASSDRQGPGARYTF. DNA for the CDR3: TGTGCCAGCAGCGACCGACAGGGACCGGGCGCTCGCTACACCTTC.

This clone was picked up one time. The V call is TRBV18, the J call TRBJ1-2; perhaps TRBD1 as D (5 bases). The germline gives CDR1 KGHSH, CDR2 LQKENI. There are 14 residues in the CDR3. Trimming took off 8 bases at V and 7 bases at J, with 20 bases between the two ends. The CDR3 loop is CASTHQRGLAGYTF. The CDR3 DNA reads as TGTGCCAGCACACACCAAAGGGGTTTGGCTGGCTACACCTTC.

The chain employs TRBV7-8 and TRBJ2-5; tentatively, D is TRBD1 (6 bases). The germline V gene has CDR1 SGHVS and CDR2 FQNEAQ. The CDR3 totals 19 residues. Deletions cut 0 bases from V and 4 bases from J, with 24 bases between. CDR3 bases: TGTGCCAGCAGCTTAGCGCTAGGCAGGGGCTTTTCCCGTGCAGAGACCCAGTACTTC. This encodes CASSLALGRGFSRAETQYF.

The gene calls are TRBV12-5 and TRBJ2-1, with D perhaps being TRBD1 or TRBD2 (5 bases each). From germline, CDR1 is LGHNT and CDR2 FRNRAP. The CDR3 runs to 13 residues. V gave up 7 bases and J gave up 3 bases, with 10 bases separating them. The CDR3 DNA reads TGTGCTAGTGCCGGGACGGTCTACAATGAGCAGTTCTTC. As protein: CASAGTVYNEQFF.

The chain has TRBV6-1 and TRBJ2-1; unclear D gene. This CDR3 comprises 11 residues. Per the germline V gene, CDR1 is MNHNS and CDR2 is SASEGT. V shed 6 bases and J shed 4 bases, with 4 bases lying between them. The CDR3 loop is CASSAYNEQFF. As DNA, the CDR3 is TGTGCCAGCAGCGCGTACAATGAGCAGTTCTTC.

This clone is judged medium-sized. V is TRBV2 and J is TRBJ1-1, with D possibly being TRBD1 (5 bases). Deletions cut 6 bases from V and 4 bases from J, with 15 bases between. CDR1 and CDR2 from the germline V gene are SNHLY and FYNNEI. CDR3 length: 14 amino acids. The chain's CDR3 is CASRLPLGRTEAFF. In nucleotides, the CDR3 is TGTGCCAGCAGGTTACCCCTGGGGCGCACTGAAGCTTTCTTT.

V and J are TRBV11-1 and TRBJ2-7; TRBD1 aligns across 11 bases. V gave up 5 bases and J gave up 6 bases; unmatched junction bases: 9. The CDR3 has 15 residues. Germline V gives CDR1 SGHAT, CDR2 FQDESV (reference sequence). As DNA, the CDR3 is TGTGCCAGCAGCCATAAGGACAGGGGGCCCTTCGAGCAGTACTTC. As protein: CASSHKDRGPFEQYF.

This clone rates as medium-sized (0.01 to 0.1%). This chain uses TRBV4-1 with TRBJ2-1; D is possibly TRBD2 (6 bases). There are 15 residues in the CDR3. CDR1 is MGHRA and CDR2 is YSYEKL in the germline V gene. V shed 0 bases and J shed 9 bases, with 15 bases lying between them. The CDR3 DNA sequence: TGCGCCAGCAGCCAAGAGCGGGACCGAGAAGGTGAGCAGTTCTTC. Protein sequence: CASSQERDREGEQFF.

The rearrangement uses TRBV7-9 and TRBJ2-7, with a tentative D call TRBD2 (7 bases). Germline values: CDR1 SEHNR, CDR2 FQNEAQ (reference sequence). V dropped 1 base and J dropped 2 bases, with 15 bases sitting between them. This CDR3 contains 16 residues. The CDR3 nucleotides are TGTGCCAGCAGCTTAGGTCCAGCGGGGACAACCTACGAGCAGTACTTC. Its protein product is CASSLGPAGTTYEQYF.

The gene calls are TRBV2 and TRBJ1-2; no firm D call. From germline, CDR1 is SNHLY and CDR2 FYNNEI. This CDR3 has 12 residues. V shed 2 bases and J shed 7 bases, with 8 bases lying between them. The CDR3 DNA reads TGTGCCAGCAGTGAACGGGGTAGTGGCTACACCTTC. This gives the protein CASSERGSGYTF.

V gene TRBV28 combines with J gene TRBJ1-5, with a weak D call TRBD1 (5 bases). Germline CDR1 MDHEN, CDR2 SYDVKM. Trimming stripped 7 bases from V and 5 bases from J, with 12 bases between. This CDR3 is 13 amino acids long. The CDR3 DNA is TGTGCCAGCATCAGGGCGATCGATCAGCCCCAGCATTTT. Protein: CASIRAIDQPQHF.

This clone was seen once. The chain uses TRBV25-1 and TRBJ1-3; TRBD1 aligns across 11 bases. The CDR3 sequence is 17 residues long. V trimming: 4 bases; J trimming: 4 bases; junction bases outside the gene matches: 9. Germline values: CDR1 MGHDK, CDR2 SYGVNS. CDR3 nucleotides: TGTGCCAGCAGTGGGTTGGGACAGGGGGATGCGGGAAACACCATATATTTT. Residues: CASSGLGQGDAGNTIYF.

V is TRBV6-5 and J is TRBJ2-5, with D maybe TRBD2 (5 bases). Germline CDR1 MNHEY, CDR2 SVGAGI. The CDR3 loop spans 15 amino acids. Trimming took 5 bases from V and 0 from J, leaving 13 bases between them. CDR3 in DNA: TGTGCCAGCAGTGGGTTCGGGGTGTACCAAGAGACCCAGTACTTC. It is translated as CASSGFGVYQETQYF.

By sample share, this clone is medium-sized. The J gene is TRBJ2-1, the V gene TRBV20-1; D ambiguous. V was shortened by 5 bases and J by 9 bases, with 8 bases between the two germline ends. This CDR3 is 10 amino acids long. Germline V lookup: CDR1 DFQATT, CDR2 SNEGSKA (reference sequence). The DNA for the CDR3 is TGCAGTGCTGGATGGGGTGAGCAGTTCTTC. Protein product: CSAGWGEQFF.

The rearrangement joins TRBV11-2 to TRBJ2-7; no firm D call. The CDR3 is made up of 14 amino acids. V lost 7 bases, J lost 0 bases, and 13 bases lay in between. Germline V gives CDR1 SGHAT, CDR2 FQNNGV. In DNA, the CDR3 is TGTGCCAGCACCTGGGTTGATTCCTCCTACGAGCAGTACTTC. Translating it yields CASTWVDSSYEQYF.